A selection of T cell receptor beta chains follows, all from one sample in a study of identical twins. TCRdb redid the calling of the 5' RACE reads with MiXCR, one entry per CDR3 protein. The repertoire holds about 660,000 distinct CDR3 sequences, with more than 6.5% as singletons. These data were likewise used in another study, on yellow fever vaccine responses in identical twins.

Material for sequencing was PBMCs. These receptors originate from a woman aged 18-29 years in good health. Each CDR3 is given with its conserved first and last residue. A D gene is named only where the DNA matches it firmly. Not all rows give a size; the values are once, few, many and, for expanded clones, a class.

D: .
J: TRBJ2-7
size: .
V: TRBV29-1
CDR3: CSPPTDLGRYEQYF
DNA: TGCAGCCCCCCGACCGACCTGGGCCGGTACGAGCAGTACTTC

D: TRBD1
J: TRBJ1-5
size: few
V: TRBV3-1
CDR3: CASSQGGTGSNQPQHF
DNA: TGTGCCAGCAGCCAAGGCGGGACAGGTAGCAATCAGCCCCAGCATTTT

D: .
J: TRBJ2-6
size: .
V: TRBV6-2/TRBV6-3
CDR3: CASSWDGSLPGANVLTF
DNA: TGTGCCAGCAGTTGGGACGGTTCCCTCCCTGGGGCCAACGTCCTGACTTTC

D: .
J: TRBJ2-1
size: .
V: TRBV29-1
CDR3: CSAGRGGAEQFF
DNA: TGCAGCGCGGGGAGGGGGGGGGCTGAGCAGTTCTTC

D: .
J: TRBJ1-4
size: .
V: TRBV7-6
CDR3: CASTPGSNEKLFF
DNA: TGTGCCAGCACGCCAGGCTCGAATGAAAAACTGTTTTTT

D: TRBD1
J: TRBJ2-1
size: few
V: TRBV5-1
CDR3: CASRRGQGETIVEFF
DNA: TGCGCCAGCAGAAGGGGACAGGGGGAAACAATTGTAGAGTTCTTC

D: .
J: TRBJ2-2
size: .
V: TRBV14
CDR3: CASSGIRPTNTGELFF
DNA: TGTGCCAGCAGCGGGATCCGGCCCACGAACACCGGGGAGCTGTTTTTT

D: .
J: TRBJ1-5
size: few
V: TRBV6-1
CDR3: CASIRGLSNQPQHF
DNA: TGTGCCAGTATTCGGGGTTTAAGCAATCAGCCCCAGCATTTT

D: TRBD1
J: TRBJ1-2
size: many
V: TRBV5-1
CDR3: CASTGENYGYTF
DNA: TGCGCCAGTACAGGGGAAAACTATGGCTACACCTTC

D: TRBD1
J: TRBJ2-7
size: .
V: TRBV29-1
CDR3: CSVGQGTTYEQYF
DNA: TGCAGCGTTGGACAGGGAACCACCTACGAGCAGTACTTC

D: .
J: TRBJ1-1
size: .
V: TRBV28
CDR3: CASRPDGLEAFF
DNA: TGTGCCAGCAGGCCGGACGGTTTAGAAGCTTTCTTT

D: .
J: TRBJ2-1
size: .
V: TRBV3-1
CDR3: CASSRTTGVYNEQFF
DNA: TGTGCCAGCAGCCGTACGACAGGAGTTTACAATGAGCAGTTCTTC

D: TRBD2
J: TRBJ2-7
size: many
V: TRBV27
CDR3: CASSWTSGNPEQYF
DNA: TGTGCCAGCAGTTGGACTAGCGGGAACCCAGAGCAGTACTTC

D: .
J: TRBJ2-1
size: .
V: TRBV5-1
CDR3: CASSPDGTVDNEQFF
DNA: TGCGCCAGCAGCCCGGACGGGACGGTTGACAATGAGCAGTTCTTC

D: .
J: TRBJ2-1
size: many
V: TRBV10-3
CDR3: CAIRGGGNEQFF
DNA: TGTGCCATCAGGGGAGGGGGCAATGAGCAGTTCTTC

D: TRBD1
J: TRBJ1-1
size: .
V: TRBV6-1
CDR3: CASSAQGAITLNTEAFF
DNA: TGTGCCAGCAGTGCTCAGGGGGCTATTACTTTGAACACTGAAGCTTTCTTT